Listed below are T cell receptor beta chains from one sample, sequenced in a study of identical twins. TCRdb processed the 5' RACE reads anew with MiXCR; each CDR3 protein has one entry. Of about 810,000 distinct CDR3 sequences in the sample, 10% to 15% were seen once. These data also formed part of another study, on yellow fever vaccine responses in identical twins.

Sequenced: PBMCs. All receptors come from a woman aged 18-29 years in good health. Each CDR3 is given with its conserved first and last residue. D genes are given only for firm matches. Size is stated for part of the rows, as once, few or many counts, or as a class when the clone is expanded.

>TRBV9|TRBJ2-2|-|few
TGTGCCAGCAGCGTACATGGTCCCAGGGACGGGACCGGGGAGCTGTTTTTT
CASSVHGPRDGTGELFF
>TRBV20-1|TRBJ2-4|-|-
TGCAGTGCCGGAGAGACGTTTAAACTAGCCAAAAACATTCAGTACTTC
CSAGETFKLAKNIQYF
>TRBV9|TRBJ1-2|TRBD1|-
TGTGCCAGCAGCTCCCAAACAGGGGATGGCTACACCTTC
CASSSQTGDGYTF
>TRBV12-3/TRBV12-4|TRBJ2-3|TRBD2|few
TGTGCCAGCAGTTCACAAAGCGGGGGGGTCACAGATACGCAGTATTTT
CASSSQSGGVTDTQYF
>TRBV20-1|TRBJ2-1|-|-
TGCAGTGGGCCGAGCGTGAATGAGCAGTTCTTC
CSGPSVNEQFF
>TRBV4-1|TRBJ2-1|TRBD2|few
TGCGCCAGCAGCCAAACCAGTAGCGGGGGGAAGGGTGAGCAGTTCTTC
CASSQTSSGGKGEQFF
>TRBV29-1|TRBJ2-2|TRBD2|few
TGCAGCACCGCCCAGACTAGCGGAACCGGGGAGCTGTTTTTT
CSTAQTSGTGELFF
>TRBV5-1|TRBJ2-5|TRBD2|few
TGCGCCAGCACCTCACTAGCGGAAGAGACCCAGTACTTC
CASTSLAEETQYF
>TRBV6-5|TRBJ1-1|TRBD1|-
TGTGCCAGCAGTTACACAGGGGTCCGGAACACTGAAGCTTTCTTT
CASSYTGVRNTEAFF
>TRBV4-1|TRBJ2-2|TRBD1|many
TGCGCCAGCAGCCAAGGGCCTTACCGGGACAGGAACACCGGGGAGCTGTTTTTT
CASSQGPYRDRNTGELFF
>TRBV11-2|TRBJ1-5|-|many
TGTGCCAGCAGCCGGGTCTTCAATCAGCCCCAGCATTTT
CASSRVFNQPQHF
>TRBV4-1|TRBJ2-1|-|few
TGCGCCAGCAGCCAGAGGCAGGGGCCCGAGAATGAGCAGTTCTTC
CASSQRQGPENEQFF
>TRBV12-3/TRBV12-4|TRBJ1-1|TRBD1|-
TGTGCCAGCAGTTTTCGACAGGGCAGGGGGAACACTGAAGCTTTCTTT
CASSFRQGRGNTEAFF
>TRBV19|TRBJ2-5|TRBD2|-
TGTGCCAGTAGTATGTCTAGCGGGAGAGGGTCCTCGACCCAGTACTTC
CASSMSSGRGSSTQYF
>TRBV12-3/TRBV12-4|TRBJ2-2|-|many
TGTGCCAGCATCCCAATGAGCATCGGGGAGCTGTTTTTT
CASIPMSIGELFF
>TRBV6-1|TRBJ2-2|TRBD1|-
TGTGCCAGCAGTGCCGGGACCGGGACAGCGAACACCGGGGAGCTGTTTTTT
CASSAGTGTANTGELFF
>TRBV4-1|TRBJ2-3|-|-
TGCGCCAGCAGCCAAGACCGGACTTTTTCAAAAGATAGCACAGATACGCAGTATTTT
CASSQDRTFSKDSTDTQYF
>TRBV28|TRBJ2-3|TRBD2|-
TGTGCCAGCAGTCCCGAGTCGTTTGCGGGAGGGGGCACAGATACGCAGTATTTT
CASSPESFAGGGTDTQYF
>TRBV4-1|TRBJ2-7|-|few
TGCGCCAGCAGCCAGGCATGGGTTCAAAGCTCCTACGAGCAGTACTTC
CASSQAWVQSSYEQYF
>TRBV29-1|TRBJ2-1|TRBD1|many
TGCAGCGGTCAACAGGGGAATGGCTACAATGAGCAGTTCTTC
CSGQQGNGYNEQFF